This T cell receptor (beta chain) was observed in a study of blood T cell repertoires in COVID-19. About the study: The United States, Italy and Spain were the sources of the acute and convalescent COVID-19 samples. From T cells, B-cell-depleted T cells, or PBMCs came the material, which was cDNA or gDNA.

Trimming pared 5 bases from V and 2 bases from J, leaving 13 bases between. CDR1 is LNHDA, CDR2 SQIVND, per germline (reference sequence). This CDR3 spans 14 amino acids. Original data processing: Reference gene primer amplification gave nucleated cell count estimates. Generated by immunoSEQ multiplex PCR, the TCRdb table keeps only in-frame clones and is missing some. The V and J calls and clone size come from that table; D and trimming were worked out from the DNA. Among over 200,000 clones listed, around 88% were seen once. Sequencing input: peripheral blood. This clonotype was obtained from a man older than 75 with acute or convalescent COVID-19. V usage is TRBV19 and J usage is TRBJ2-7; the D gene is possibly TRBD1 (6 bases). CDR3 region: CASSARTATYEQYF. CDR3 DNA: TGTGCCAGTAGTGCCAGGACAGCCACCTACGAGCAGTACTTC.